A selection of T cell receptor beta chains follows, all from one sample in a study of blood T cell repertoires in COVID-19. Profiled with immunoSEQ multiplex PCR; TCRdb holds only in-frame clones, not every one. This sample yields approximately 170,000 clones, of which about 85% are seen a single time; roughly 25% belongs to the top ten. The specimen sequenced was peripheral blood. Every receptor here comes from a man aged 60 to 69 with acute or convalescent COVID-19. The CDR3 runs from the conserved cysteine through the conserved F or W. The order of the fields is J gene, clone size, D gene, V gene, CDR3 DNA, CDR3 protein. The D gene is left open where the match is weak. The size entry is marked missing in some rows and otherwise reads once, few, many or a size class.

J: TRBJ1-2
size: .
D: .
V: TRBV5-1
DNA: TGCGCCAGCAGCTCTGACAGTAACTATGGCTACACCTTC
CDR3: CASSSDSNYGYTF

J: TRBJ1-3
size: few
D: TRBD1
V: TRBV12-5
DNA: TGTGCTAGTGGCTTGTCCAGGGGGCCGCCACCCTCTGGAAACACCATATATTTT
CDR3: CASGLSRGPPPSGNTIYF

J: TRBJ1-6
size: .
D: .
V: TRBV9
DNA: TGTGCCAGCAGCGTAGGCCAGGCTTATAATTCACCCCTCCACTTT
CDR3: CASSVGQAYNSPLHF

J: TRBJ2-3
size: .
D: TRBD2
V: TRBV9
DNA: TGTGCCAGCAGCGTTAGCGGGTTCACAGATACGCAGTATTTT
CDR3: CASSVSGFTDTQYF

J: TRBJ1-1
size: .
D: .
V: TRBV28
DNA: TGTGCCAGCAGTTTGGTAGGGGGAGCTTTCTTT
CDR3: CASSLVGGAFF

J: TRBJ2-1
size: once
D: TRBD1
V: TRBV5-1
DNA: TGCGCCAGCAGCAGGCAGGGGGTCGACAATGAGCAGTTCTTC
CDR3: CASSRQGVDNEQFF

J: TRBJ1-3
size: .
D: .
V: TRBV6-5
DNA: TGTGCCAGCCACGAGAACTCTGGAAACACCATATATTTT
CDR3: CASHENSGNTIYF

J: TRBJ2-3
size: .
D: .
V: TRBV11-3
DNA: TGTGCCAGCAGCTTAGACTTTCCCTACACAGATACGCAGTATTTT
CDR3: CASSLDFPYTDTQYF

J: TRBJ1-5
size: .
D: TRBD1
V: TRBV4-2
DNA: TGTGCCAGCAGCCAAAGGACAGGGGACAATCAGCCCCAGCATTTT
CDR3: CASSQRTGDNQPQHF

J: TRBJ2-7
size: once
D: TRBD1
V: TRBV9
DNA: TGTGCCAGCAGCCTAGGACAGGGGGCATACGAGCAGTACTTC
CDR3: CASSLGQGAYEQYF

J: TRBJ1-2
size: .
D: .
V: TRBV18
DNA: TGTGCCAGCTCACCAGCCCAGGTTGACTATGGCTACACCTTC
CDR3: CASSPAQVDYGYTF

J: TRBJ2-7
size: .
D: TRBD2
V: TRBV10-3
DNA: TGTGCCATCAGCCCAGCGGGAGGCGCGCGGGAGCAGTACTTC
CDR3: CAISPAGGAREQYF

J: TRBJ2-3
size: .
D: .
V: TRBV11-2
DNA: TGTGCCAGCAGTCCTGGGGCTGATACGCAGTATTTT
CDR3: CASSPGADTQYF

J: TRBJ1-5
size: .
D: .
V: TRBV1
DNA: TGCACCAGCAGCCCCCAGAGAAGGGGTCCAAATCAGCCCCAGCATTTT
CDR3: CTSSPQRRGPNQPQHF

J: TRBJ1-2
size: .
D: TRBD1
V: TRBV30
DNA: TGTGCCTGGGCGACAGGGTACGGCTACACCTTC
CDR3: CAWATGYGYTF

J: TRBJ2-3
size: .
D: .
V: TRBV27
DNA: TGTGCCACCTTTTACACAGATACGCAGTATTTT
CDR3: CATFYTDTQYF

J: TRBJ1-1
size: .
D: TRBD1
V: TRBV7-3
DNA: TGTGCCAGCAGCTTAGGTAGGGGGCAGACTGAAGCTTTCTTT
CDR3: CASSLGRGQTEAFF

J: TRBJ1-5
size: .
D: .
V: TRBV14
DNA: TGTGCCAGCAGCCCGAGACCGGGTGGAGGGCCCCAGCATTTT
CDR3: CASSPRPGGGPQHF

J: TRBJ2-7
size: .
D: .
V: TRBV11-3
DNA: TGTGCCAGCAGCTTTGATGCGGGATTGGCCTACGAGCAGTACTTC
CDR3: CASSFDAGLAYEQYF

J: TRBJ2-3
size: few
D: .
V: TRBV11-1
DNA: TGTGCCAGCAGCCTTAGTTACACAGATACGCAGTATTTT
CDR3: CASSLSYTDTQYF

J: TRBJ2-5
size: once
D: .
V: TRBV25-1
DNA: TGTGCCAGCAGTAAATGGGGAGCCTTTGAGACCCAGTACTTC
CDR3: CASSKWGAFETQYF

J: TRBJ2-1
size: .
D: TRBD2
V: TRBV7-6
DNA: TGTGCCAGCAGCTTAGGCCTGGGACTAGCCCTCCTGAGGAATGAGCAGTTCTTC
CDR3: CASSLGLGLALLRNEQFF

J: TRBJ2-5
size: .
D: .
V: TRBV9
DNA: TGTGCCAGCTCCACAGGGATGCGAGAGACCCAGTACTTC
CDR3: CASSTGMRETQYF

J: TRBJ1-1
size: .
D: .
V: TRBV6-5
DNA: TGTGCCAGCAGTCAGACAGGCCTGAATACTGAAGCTTTCTTT
CDR3: CASSQTGLNTEAFF

J: TRBJ1-2
size: .
D: TRBD1
V: TRBV5-1
DNA: TGCGCCAGCAGCACCGGACAGGGGGCTAACTATGGCTACACCTTC
CDR3: CASSTGQGANYGYTF

J: TRBJ2-7
size: .
D: TRBD2
V: TRBV9
DNA: TGTGCCAGCAGCGTATCCCATGGGAGCGGGATCATCGAAGAGCAGTACTTC
CDR3: CASSVSHGSGIIEEQYF

J: TRBJ2-1
size: .
D: .
V: TRBV6-6
DNA: TGTGCCAGCAGTCCTGAGTCGTTGAGAGGGCAATCCAATGAGCAGTTCTTC
CDR3: CASSPESLRGQSNEQFF

J: TRBJ1-1
size: .
D: .
V: TRBV19
DNA: TGTGCCAGTATCCTCAGGGGCCGGGACACTGAAGCTTTCTTT
CDR3: CASILRGRDTEAFF

J: TRBJ1-2
size: .
D: .
V: TRBV27
DNA: TGTGCCAGCAAGGGGAACCTCCACGATGGCTACACCTTC
CDR3: CASKGNLHDGYTF

J: TRBJ1-1
size: .
D: TRBD1
V: TRBV19
DNA: TGTGCCAGTAGTGTCGGGACAGGGGCCACTGAAGCTTTCTTT
CDR3: CASSVGTGATEAFF

J: TRBJ1-1
size: .
D: TRBD1
V: TRBV10-3
DNA: TGTGCCATCAGTGAGGGACAGGGGGCGAGAGGTACTGAAGCTTTCTTT
CDR3: CAISEGQGARGTEAFF

J: TRBJ1-2
size: .
D: .
V: TRBV5-1
DNA: TGCGCCAGCAGCTCAGGGGATCGCGGCTACACCTTC
CDR3: CASSSGDRGYTF

J: TRBJ2-7
size: .
D: TRBD1
V: TRBV19
DNA: TGTGCCAGTAGTATCGGACAGGGGGTTTACGAGCAGTACTTC
CDR3: CASSIGQGVYEQYF

J: TRBJ1-6
size: .
D: .
V: TRBV4-2
DNA: TGTGCCAGCAGCCAAGATCAGGGATATAATTCACCCCTCCACTTT
CDR3: CASSQDQGYNSPLHF

J: TRBJ1-2
size: .
D: TRBD1
V: TRBV19
DNA: TGTGCCAGTAGGACAGGGAACTATGGCTACACCTTC
CDR3: CASRTGNYGYTF

J: TRBJ1-3
size: .
D: .
V: TRBV2
DNA: TGTGCCAGCAAGACAGTTCGCTCTGGAAACACCATATATTTT
CDR3: CASKTVRSGNTIYF

J: TRBJ1-6
size: .
D: .
V: TRBV6-5
DNA: TGTGCCAGCAGTTTGGGCCAGGGATCACCCCTCCACTTT
CDR3: CASSLGQGSPLHF

J: TRBJ2-1
size: .
D: .
V: TRBV7-3
DNA: TGTGCCAGCAGCCAAACTCCACAGGTCTACGGTGAGCAGTTCTTC
CDR3: CASSQTPQVYGEQFF

J: TRBJ1-2
size: .
D: TRBD1
V: TRBV4-1
DNA: TGCGCCAGCAGCCATCGACAGGGGCGAGGCTACACCTTC
CDR3: CASSHRQGRGYTF

J: TRBJ1-1
size: .
D: TRBD1
V: TRBV7-2
DNA: TGTGCCAGCAGCCCAGGGACAGCTCGGGCTTTCTTT
CDR3: CASSPGTARAFF

J: TRBJ2-2
size: .
D: .
V: TRBV6-5
DNA: TGTGCCAGCAGCGCGTTTAGCTCCCTTCCTGGGGAGCTGTTTTTT
CDR3: CASSAFSSLPGELFF

J: TRBJ1-3
size: .
D: TRBD1
V: TRBV7-6
DNA: TGTGCCAGCAGCCTTGGACAGGGTGGGGATGGAAACACCATATATTTT
CDR3: CASSLGQGGDGNTIYF

J: TRBJ1-4
size: .
D: .
V: TRBV7-2
DNA: TGTGCCAGCAGTGCGGCCGTCGGTGAAAAACTGTTTTTT
CDR3: CASSAAVGEKLFF

J: TRBJ1-2
size: .
D: .
V: TRBV6-4
DNA: TGTGCCAGCAGCCTAATGAGGGGGTCGGGCTATGGCTACACCTTC
CDR3: CASSLMRGSGYGYTF

J: TRBJ2-3
size: .
D: .
V: TRBV9
DNA: TGTGCCAGCTCTCTAGAGGGTGGGTGGCCAGATACGCAGTATTTT
CDR3: CASSLEGGWPDTQYF

J: TRBJ2-2
size: .
D: TRBD2
V: TRBV18
DNA: TGTGCCAGCTCACCTGGACTAGCGGGAGCCACCGGGGAGCTGTTTTTT
CDR3: CASSPGLAGATGELFF

J: TRBJ1-2
size: .
D: .
V: TRBV2
DNA: TGTGCCAGCAGTGCCTCCGGGACCGGGGGCTATGGCTACACCTTC
CDR3: CASSASGTGGYGYTF